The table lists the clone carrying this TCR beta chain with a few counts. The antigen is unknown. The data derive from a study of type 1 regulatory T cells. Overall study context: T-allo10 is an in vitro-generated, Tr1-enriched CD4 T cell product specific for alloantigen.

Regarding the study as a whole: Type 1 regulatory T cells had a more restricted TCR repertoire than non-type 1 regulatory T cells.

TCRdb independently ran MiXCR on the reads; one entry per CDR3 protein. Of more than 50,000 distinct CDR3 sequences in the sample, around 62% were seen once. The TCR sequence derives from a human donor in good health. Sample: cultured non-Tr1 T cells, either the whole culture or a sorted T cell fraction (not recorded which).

DNA of the CDR3: TGTGCCAGCAGCCCGAAAAATGAGCAGTTCTTC. Amino acids: CASSPKNEQFF. The chain is built from TRBV7-2 and TRBJ2-1; D unresolved. Germline CDR1 SGHTA, CDR2 FQGNSA. The germline V and J ends were trimmed by 5 bases and 7 bases, with 6 bases remaining between them. CDR3 length: 11 amino acids.